The 17 T cell receptor beta chains reported below all come from one sample, sequenced in a study of shared clonotypes between healthy human individuals. Data came from immunoSEQ multiplex PCR; TCRdb stores just in-frame clones and leaves some out. The top ten clones hold roughly 2% of a sample with about 680,000 clones, about 80% of them seen once. Input material: memory CD4+ T cells sorted from blood. Documented subset: CD45RA-negative fraction. These receptor sequences come from a woman under 40 in good health.

V is TRBV6-1 and J is TRBJ2-3; the match to TRBD2 covers 10 bases. V trimming: 2 bases; J trimming: 2 bases; junction bases outside the gene matches: 4. The CDR3 consists of 16 residues. CDR1 and CDR2 from the germline V gene are MNHNS and SASEGT. The CDR3 DNA reads TGTGCCAGCAGTGAACTAGCGGGAGAGGTCACAGATACGCAGTATTTT. Protein product: CASSELAGEVTDTQYF.

This chain links TRBV14 with TRBJ2-1, with D possibly TRBD1 on 6 matching bases. Trimming cost V 8 bases and J 9 bases, with 20 bases left between them. Per the germline V gene, CDR1 is SGHDN and CDR2 is FVKESK. The CDR3 extends over 14 amino acids. DNA for the CDR3: TGTGCCAGCTATCCGGGACACAGCTCGGGTGAGCAGTTCTTC. The encoded protein is CASYPGHSSGEQFF. The entire variable domain, with the rest obtained from reference TRBV14 and TRBJ2-1, is as follows: EAGVTQFPSHSVIEKGQTVTLRCDPISGHDNLYWYRRVMGKEIKFLLHFVKESKQDESGMPNNRFLAERTGGTYSTLKVQPAELEDSGVYFCASYPGHSSGEQFFGPGTRLTVL.

This clone has a single count. The rearrangement links TRBV18 to TRBJ2-7, with a tentative D call TRBD1 (6 bases). Trimming stripped 4 bases from V and 3 bases from J, with 19 bases between. Germline-derived CDR1 and CDR2 are KGHSH and LQKENI. The CDR3 totals 16 residues. CDR3 nucleotide sequence: TGTGCCAGCTCACGACCCTCAAGAACAGGGCTCTACGAGCAGTACTTC. It yields the protein CASSRPSRTGLYEQYF.

CDR3 in amino acids: CASSLGANTEAFF. In nucleotides, the CDR3 is TGTGCCAGCAGCCTGGGGGCGAACACTGAAGCTTTCTTT. The chain joins TRBV2 to TRBJ1-1; possibly TRBD1 for D (6 bases). Trimming pared 6 bases from V and 1 base from J, leaving 9 bases between. The V gene's germline CDR1 is SNHLY and CDR2 FYNNEI. The CDR3 consists of 13 residues.

This chain links TRBV5-1 with TRBJ1-1; D perhaps matches TRBD1 (5 bases). From germline, CDR1 is SGHRS and CDR2 YFSETQ. V lost 4 bases and J 8 bases, leaving 12 bases between the germline ends. The CDR3 contains 12 residues. CDR3 in DNA: TGCGCCAGCAGCCGGGGACTGGGGGAAGCTTTCTTT. Amino acid sequence: CASSRGLGEAFF.

CDR3 DNA: TGTGCCAGTAAGAATTTGGCCTCCTACGAGCAGTACTTC. Translating it yields CASKNLASYEQYF. The chain joins TRBV19 to TRBJ2-7, with D unresolved. V dropped 7 bases and J dropped 0 bases, with 10 bases sitting between them. There are 13 residues in the CDR3. Germline CDR1 is LNHDA and CDR2 is SQIVND (reference sequence).

The chain couples TRBV18 to TRBJ2-7; D gene uncertain. V shed 6 bases and J shed 0 bases, with 9 bases lying between them. This CDR3 has 13 residues. The germline V gene encodes CDR1 KGHSH and CDR2 LQKENI. CDR3 residues: CASSYTDSYEQYF. CDR3 sequence (DNA): TGTGCCAGCTCCTACACGGACTCCTACGAGCAGTACTTC.

The chain employs TRBV2 and TRBJ1-4; D uncertain. Germline values: CDR1 SNHLY, CDR2 FYNNEI. V was pared by 6 bases and J by 4 bases, with 9 bases between. The CDR3 extends over 13 amino acids. CDR3 sequence (DNA): TGTGCCAGCAGCGGATTCGGTAATGAAAAACTGTTTTTT. Translating gives CASSGFGNEKLFF.

The V and J genes are TRBV9 and TRBJ2-3; 12 bases match TRBD2. From germline, CDR1 is SGDLS and CDR2 YYNGEE. Losses at the gene ends were 0 bases for V and 5 bases for J; bases not matched to a gene: 7. This CDR3 has 17 residues. This CDR3 reads CASSVARTSGIGDTQYF. The CDR3 region has the DNA TGTGCCAGCAGCGTAGCCAGGACTAGCGGGATAGGAGATACGCAGTATTTT.

The rearrangement links TRBV25-1 to TRBJ2-7; the match to TRBD2 covers 12 bases. Per the germline V gene, CDR1 is MGHDK and CDR2 is SYGVNS. V was pared by 10 bases and J by 7 bases, with 8 bases of the junction left unmatched. The CDR3 is 13 residues long. CDR3 coding DNA: TGTGCCACCGGGACTAGCGGGCCTCTAGAGCAGTACTTC. It specifies CATGTSGPLEQYF.

This chain connects TRBV11-2 to TRBJ2-7, with 10 bases identical to TRBD2. Germline V CDR1 and CDR2: SGHAT, FQNNGV. V was clipped by 6 bases and J by 0 bases; unmatched bases: 8. The CDR3 length is 16 residues. The CDR3 coding sequence is TGTGCCAGCAGTCCCATTAGCGGGAGGCCCTCCTACGAGCAGTACTTC. It translates to CASSPISGRPSYEQYF.

In regard to this clone: Other DNA sequences within the sample encode an identical CDR3. The rearrangement uses TRBV6-5 and TRBJ2-2; D gene unclear. This CDR3 region has 13 residues. Germline V lookup: CDR1 MNHEY, CDR2 SVGAGI. V was shortened by 0 bases and J by 4 bases, with 3 bases between the two germline ends. CDR3 loop: CASSYSGTGELFF. The CDR3 DNA sequence: TGTGCCAGCAGTTACTCAGGCACCGGGGAGCTGTTTTTT.

The genes are TRBV7-2 and TRBJ2-7; possible D gene TRBD1, 6 bases. The CDR3 spans 14 residues. Between the trimmed V and J ends, which lost 1 base and 5 bases, there was a span of 12 bases. CDR1 is SGHTA and CDR2 is FQGNSA in the germline V gene. In DNA, the CDR3 is TGTGCCAGCAGCTTAGGACAGGCTCTTAACGAGCAGTACTTC. Translated, it gives CASSLGQALNEQYF.

The V gene is TRBV21-1, the J gene TRBJ2-5; the table assigns TRBD2, which was not confirmed against the DNA. TRBV21-1 constitutes a pseudogene. The CDR3 loop spans 16 amino acids. The CDR3 nucleotides are TGTGCCATCAGACCCTTGGGGGAGGACCTCGAGGAGACCCAGTACTTC. Encoded protein: CAIRPLGEDLEETQYF.

This clone was observed many times. Additional DNA sequences in this sample encode the identical CDR3. The chain carries TRBV28 and TRBJ2-7, with D hard to call. This CDR3 is 14 amino acids long. Germline V CDR1 and CDR2: MDHEN, SYDVKM. Deletions cut 1 base from V and 2 bases from J, with 9 bases between. DNA for the CDR3: TGTGCCAGCAGTTTATCAGGCGGACCCTACGAGCAGTACTTC. Its protein is CASSLSGGPYEQYF.

This clone has just one count. The gene calls are TRBV27 and TRBJ2-1; perhaps TRBD2 as D (6 bases). The CDR3 sequence is 18 residues long. Germline V gives CDR1 MNHEY, CDR2 SMNVEV (reference sequence). The V end was cut by 0 bases, the J end by 9 bases, with 24 bases between. The CDR3 region has the DNA TGTGCCAGCAGTTTATCGTTGTGGGGGACTGGCCTCGGTGGTGAGCAGTTCTTC. Protein product: CASSLSLWGTGLGGEQFF.

This chain connects TRBV19 to TRBJ2-1; the match to TRBD2 covers 9 bases. The CDR3 spans 18 residues. Unmatched junction bases numbered 21, after V lost 7 bases and J lost 8 bases. Germline CDR1 LNHDA, CDR2 SQIVND (reference sequence). The CDR3 protein is CASKKSSGLATRSDEQFF. The CDR3 DNA is TGTGCCAGTAAGAAGTCCTCAGGACTAGCGACCCGCTCGGATGAGCAGTTCTTC.